The present TCR beta chain was sequenced within a study of identical twins. A universal primer binding site was introduced by template switching. The final cDNA contained unique molecular identifiers. One entry per CDR3 protein, called by TCRdb with MiXCR from the 5' RACE reads. The sample contains 1.5 million to 2 million distinct CDR3 sequences, under 35% of which appear only once. This clonotype was observed once. The antigen remains undetermined. CDR3 length equals 14 residues. The germline gives CDR1 SNHLY, CDR2 FYNNEI. The study, taken as a whole, reports: Excess twin sharing in beta out-of-frame sequences was weaker. Recombination models fit unrelated individuals' TCR alpha sharing but underestimated twins'. There was an excess of low generation probability in the out-of-frame alpha sequences that twins shared.

The source of this sequence is a newborn girl in good health. Sample: cord blood. The rearrangement uses TRBV2 and TRBJ2-4, with no clear D. The J call may be wrong; the DNA end is better matched by TRBJ2-5. The CDR3 DNA reads as TGTGCCAGCAGTGAATTCCGTGAACAAGAGACCCAGTACTTC. Its translation is CASSEFREQETQYF.